This T cell receptor beta chain was identified during a study of OX40 agonist ivuxolimab in advanced cancers. For the study at large: Treatment of patients was with ivuxolimab, an agonistic anti-OX40 (CD134) antibody. Three patients showed partial responses: one hepatocellular carcinoma and two cutaneous melanoma cases. Notes on the study in general: In general, CD8+ T cells held more expanded clones than CD4+ did, on average.

Assay: immunoSEQ multiplex PCR; the TCRdb copy retains only in-frame clones and omits some. The data show tens of thousands of clones, with about nine tenths seen just once and more than 15% held by the top ten. The CDR3 totals 14 residues. Germline CDR1 and CDR2: LGHNA and YSLEER. At baseline, cycle 4 day 1, and cycle 7 day 1, blood was sampled. As to this clone: Its specificity is unknown.

The specimen was CD4+ or CD8+ T cells sorted from blood, collected in a trial of the OX40 agonist ivuxolimab. This sequence originates from an adult with an advanced solid tumor such as melanoma, head and neck, liver or kidney cancer. This chain uses TRBV4-3 with TRBJ2-5; 11 positions agree with TRBD1. The DNA end favors TRBJ2-7, so the J call may be wrong. CDR3 sequence: CASSQGTGGDEQYF. In DNA, the CDR3 is TGCGCCAGCAGCCAAGGGACAGGGGGCGACGAGCAGTACTTC.